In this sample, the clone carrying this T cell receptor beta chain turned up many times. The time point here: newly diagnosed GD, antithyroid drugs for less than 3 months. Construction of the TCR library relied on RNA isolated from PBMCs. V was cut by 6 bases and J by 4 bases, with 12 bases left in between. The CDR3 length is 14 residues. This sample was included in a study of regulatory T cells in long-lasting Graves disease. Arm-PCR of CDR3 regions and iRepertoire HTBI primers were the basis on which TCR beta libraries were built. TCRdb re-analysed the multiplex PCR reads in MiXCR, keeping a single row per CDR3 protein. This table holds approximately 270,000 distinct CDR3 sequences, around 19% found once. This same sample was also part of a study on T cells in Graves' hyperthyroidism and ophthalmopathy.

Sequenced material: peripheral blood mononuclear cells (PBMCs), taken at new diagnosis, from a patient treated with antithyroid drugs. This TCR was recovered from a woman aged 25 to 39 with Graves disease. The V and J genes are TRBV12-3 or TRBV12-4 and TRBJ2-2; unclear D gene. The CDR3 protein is CASRKLGSTGELFF. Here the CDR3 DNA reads TGTGCCAGCAGAAAACTGGGATCCACCGGGGAGCTGTTTTTT.